This T cell receptor (beta chain) was captured by sequencing in a study of T-cell memory formation after mild COVID-19 (dated by TCRdb to the early 2020s). With respect to the entire study: TCR sequence clusters from the two donors were found to be largely donor specific. Longitudinal TCRalpha and TCRbeta repertoire sequencing tracked T-cell clones expanding and contracting after mild COVID-19 in two donors. Two young, previously healthy adult volunteers, one female and one male, were included in the cohort. Overall study outcomes, separate from this receptor: Contracting CD4+ clones turned up mainly in the CM and EM memory subsets, whereas EMRA was where CD8+ clones were enriched. SARS-CoV-2 specificity of the second-wave clones peaking on day 37 was not confirmed. Some responding clones were detected in pre-infection memory, suggesting pre-existing cross-reactive memory T cells joined the SARS-CoV-2 response. The study covered only a couple of mild cases, and larger cohorts including severe cases with pre-infection samples were considered necessary. Balanced CD4/CD8 phenotypes were observed for clones contracting from day 15 to 85, whereas a bias towards CD4+ was observed for a second wave of clones expanding from day 15 to 37.

Sequencer: Illumina NovaSeq 6000. cDNA libraries for TCRalpha and TCRbeta were prepared by 5'RACE using constant-segment primers, with sample barcodes and unique molecular identifiers added. Trizol reagent was used to extract RNA from every sample. Libraries were amplified in two PCR steps, with a second sample barcode and Illumina TruSeq adapters added in the second step. Sequencing of libraries was performed on an Illumina NovaSeq with 2 x 150 bp paired-end reads. As for how the authors treated the data: Demultiplexing of reads and collapsing into UMI-guided consensus sequences were performed with migec v1.2.7. With mixcr v2.1.11, UMI consensuses were aligned to TRA and TRB V and J templates and assembled into clonotypes. Expanded or contracted clonotypes were those called significant by both edgeR and NoisET, with noise models trained on biological replicates. edgeR calls used a false discovery rate-adjusted p below 0.01 and a log2 fold-change threshold of 1. As an exploratory analysis of dynamics, max-normalized trajectories of the 1000 most abundant clonotypes were examined by PCA with hierarchical clustering. Separately sequenced CD4+ and CD8+ repertoires were used to assign a CD4 or CD8 phenotype to each responding clone. The public sequencing data were trimmed at Q25 with fastp and processed into clonotypes with MiXCR by TCRdb, which kept only in-frame beta chains. Every distinct CDR3 protein forms one entry, paired with its most common genes and DNA. TCRdb's processing, not the study's, gives the V and J calls here. The sample contains 350,000 to 500,000 distinct CDR3 sequences, roughly a quarter of them found a single time. The ten biggest clones cover 13% of the sample.

PBMCs were isolated by Ficoll-Paque density gradient centrifugation. Comment on this clonotype: Its recognized antigen is unknown. Within one base of it there is no much larger clone, and no base qualities were kept.

The sequence was obtained from an adult woman who had mild COVID-19 (a few samples of this study predate the infection). The sample titles of this study are shuffled in the database, so cell type and time point are left out; the donor was told from shared clones. The sequenced material came from PBMCs or a T cell subset sorted from them (not recorded which).

The encoded CDR3 is CASSLGDPYGYTF. In nucleotide form, the sequence is TGTGCCAGCAGTTTAGGGGACCCTTATGGCTACACCTTC. In this chain, TRBV28 is recombined with TRBJ1-2, with TRBD1 perhaps the D gene, on 5 matching bases. Trimming costs V 2 bases and J 5 bases, and their ends lie 9 bases apart. The CDR3, cysteine through phenylalanine, is 13 amino acids long. The entry retains the CDR3 DNA only, 39 bases that are in frame from base 1. The CDR1 and CDR2 encoded by the germline V gene are MDHEN and SYDVKM.